These T cell receptor beta chains were read from a single sample in a study of blood T cell repertoires in COVID-19. The data were produced by immunoSEQ multiplex PCR, yet TCRdb's version contains in-frame clones alone and is incomplete. The repertoire holds roughly 190,000 clones, with 70% to 85% as singletons. Sequencing was done on a sample of PBMCs or T cells enriched from blood (not recorded which). These receptors were obtained from an older woman with acute COVID-19. Each CDR3 is given with its conserved first and last residue. D genes are given only for firm matches. The size field is filled for only some rows; it gives once, few, many or a size class.

D gene,V gene,J gene,clone size,CDR3 DNA,CDR3 protein
TRBD2,TRBV9,TRBJ2-2,-,TGTGCCAGCAGCGTAGTTGGTGCGGCGGGAGAAACCGGGGAGCTGTTTTTT,CASSVVGAAGETGELFF
TRBD1,TRBV24-1,TRBJ1-5,-,TGTGCCACCAGTGGGGGCACGGCATTAATTGGGACAGGGGATATCCCCTTTAGCAATCAGCCCCAGCATTTT,CATSGGTALIGTGDIPFSNQPQHF
-,TRBV15,TRBJ2-1,once,TGTGCCACCAGCCTCGGGGGAGCTTCGCGTAGGCAGTTCTTC,CATSLGGASRRQFF
-,TRBV20-1,TRBJ1-1,-,TGCAGTGCTAGTCCCGGACACCTGAACACTGAAGCTTTCTTT,CSASPGHLNTEAFF
-,TRBV9,TRBJ2-2,once,TGTGCCAGCAGCGTCCGGGAACTTGGATGGCCCGGGGAGCTGTTTTTT,CASSVRELGWPGELFF
-,TRBV3-1/TRBV3-2,TRBJ2-1,-,TGTGCCAGCAGCCAAGGGTTAGGAGGATATCAGCAGTTCTTC,CASSQGLGGYQQFF
TRBD1,TRBV29-1,TRBJ2-2,-,TGCAGCGTCGATGGGGGGACAGGGGCGAACACCGGGGAGCTGTTTTTT,CSVDGGTGANTGELFF
-,TRBV28,TRBJ2-3,-,TGTGCCAGCAGTTTCGAGAGGACTCTCCAAAATACGCAGTATTTT,CASSFERTLQNTQYF
TRBD2,TRBV6-2/TRBV6-3,TRBJ2-1,-,TGTGCCAGCAGTAACCTCCGGCTAGCGGGAGGGACTACCTACAATGAGCAGTTCTTC,CASSNLRLAGGTTYNEQFF
TRBD1,TRBV7-8,TRBJ1-6,-,TGTGCCAGCAGCCCAGGACAGGGTGATTCACCCCTCCACTTT,CASSPGQGDSPLHF
TRBD1,TRBV5-1,TRBJ1-2,-,TGCGCCAGCAGCCCCGGACAGGGAAAGAGCACCTTC,CASSPGQGKSTF
TRBD2,TRBV9,TRBJ2-1,-,TGTGCCAGCAGCGCCCTAGCGGGAGTTTACAATGAGCAGTTCTTC,CASSALAGVYNEQFF
-,TRBV7-2,TRBJ1-3,-,TGTGCCAGCAGCTCCAGGGTTGGTGGAAACACCATATATTTT,CASSSRVGGNTIYF
TRBD1,TRBV10-3,TRBJ1-4,-,TGTGCCATCAGTAAACAGGGGGGGAATGAAAAACTGTTTTTT,CAISKQGGNEKLFF
-,TRBV28,TRBJ1-2,-,TGTGCCAGCACCGAAGGGCGGGCCAACCACTATGGCTACACCTTC,CASTEGRANHYGYTF
TRBD2,TRBV9,TRBJ2-5,few,TGTGCCAGCAGCGTAGTAAGTACTAGCGGTGAGACCCAGTACTTC,CASSVVSTSGETQYF
-,TRBV29-1,TRBJ1-4,once,TGCAGCGTTGATAGAGGGAATGAAAAACTGTTTTTT,CSVDRGNEKLFF
-,TRBV5-6,TRBJ2-2,-,TGTGCCAGCAGCTTTAGCAGATGGACCGGGGAGCTGTTTTTT,CASSFSRWTGELFF
-,TRBV5-4,TRBJ1-2,once,TGTGCCAGCAGCTCGACGGGAAACTATGGCTACACCTTC,CASSSTGNYGYTF
-,TRBV29-1,TRBJ2-7,-,TGCAGCGTTGAAGGTCAGGGCCAAGAGCAGTACTTC,CSVEGQGQEQYF
-,TRBV28,TRBJ1-5,-,TGTGCCAGCAGTTTAGGAAAGGGGTATCAGCCCCAGCATTTT,CASSLGKGYQPQHF
-,TRBV3-1/TRBV3-2,TRBJ2-2,-,TGTGCCAGCAGCCCCCGGGACATTTGGGGGGAGCTGTTTTTT,CASSPRDIWGELFF
-,TRBV29-1,TRBJ1-2,-,TGCAGCGTTGGGGCTGGGGCCTCGTTAGGGTATGGCTACACCTTC,CSVGAGASLGYGYTF
-,TRBV5-1,TRBJ2-3,once,TGCGCCAGCAGCCCGGGACAAACCTCAGATACGCAGTATTTT,CASSPGQTSDTQYF
TRBD1,TRBV29-1,TRBJ1-4,-,TGCAGCGTTGGAGTACAGGGGGCAAGTGAAAAACTGTTTTTT,CSVGVQGASEKLFF
-,TRBV6-6,TRBJ2-2,-,TGTGCCAGCAGTTGGCCCCAGACAGGGAACACCGGGGAGCTGTTTTTT,CASSWPQTGNTGELFF
TRBD2,TRBV29-1,TRBJ2-1,-,TGCAGCTTTACCTGGCCTCGCGGGGGAAGCTCCTACAATGAGCAGTTCTTC,CSFTWPRGGSSYNEQFF
-,TRBV7-2,TRBJ2-7,-,TGTGCCAGCAGCTTCGCTCAGGGGAAGGGGAACGAGCAGTACTTC,CASSFAQGKGNEQYF
-,TRBV24-1,TRBJ2-2,-,TGTGCCACCAGTGATAGCTCCGGCGGGGAGCTGTTTTTT,CATSDSSGGELFF
-,TRBV27,TRBJ1-4,-,TGTGCCAGCAGACTAGTTGGAGGAAAACTGTTTTTT,CASRLVGGKLFF
TRBD1,TRBV2,TRBJ2-7,-,TGTGCCAGCAGTGGACAGGGTTCTCTTTACGAGCAGTACTTC,CASSGQGSLYEQYF
TRBD2,TRBV3-1/TRBV3-2,TRBJ2-3,-,TGTGCCAGCAGCCACAGACTAGCGGGTAGTGGGGCCCCCACAGATACGCAGTATTTT,CASSHRLAGSGAPTDTQYF
TRBD1,TRBV6-2/TRBV6-3,TRBJ1-5,few,TGTGCCAGCAGTAGGACAGGGCACAATCAGCCCCAGCATTTT,CASSRTGHNQPQHF
TRBD2,TRBV19,TRBJ2-7,-,TGTGCCAGTAGTATCCCCGGGACTAGCGGACCTACCTACGAGCAGTACTTC,CASSIPGTSGPTYEQYF
TRBD1,TRBV4-2,TRBJ1-2,-,TGTGCCAGCAGCCAAGACCAACAGGGGAGCTATGGCTACACCTTC,CASSQDQQGSYGYTF
-,TRBV7-8,TRBJ1-1,-,TGTGCCAATTCGAAACGGACTAACACTGAAGCTTTCTTT,CANSKRTNTEAFF
-,TRBV18,TRBJ2-2,-,TGTGCCAGCTCACTTTGGACAGTCAGCACCGGGGAGCTGTTTTTT,CASSLWTVSTGELFF
-,TRBV12-3/TRBV12-4,TRBJ1-5,-,TGTGCCAGCAGTTTATCACTTCAGCCCCAGCATTTT,CASSLSLQPQHF
TRBD2,TRBV7-2,TRBJ2-1,-,TGTGCCAGCAGCTCTATTCCGGGAGGCTCCTACAATGAGCAGTTCTTC,CASSSIPGGSYNEQFF
-,TRBV3-1/TRBV3-2,TRBJ1-1,-,TGTGCCAGCAGCCCCGGGTCCTCGTTCCGAGCTTTCTTT,CASSPGSSFRAFF
-,TRBV10-3,TRBJ1-5,-,TGTGCCACTCTTGAATGGGGGGATAGCAATCAGCCCCAGCATTTT,CATLEWGDSNQPQHF
TRBD2,TRBV19,TRBJ2-1,-,TGTGCCAGTAGTATAGATATGGCTCGCGGGGGGGCCTTCTACAATGAGCAGTTCTTC,CASSIDMARGGAFYNEQFF
TRBD1,TRBV18,TRBJ1-5,-,TGTGCCAGCTCACCTGCCACCAGGGGGCAGCCCCAGCATTTT,CASSPATRGQPQHF
-,TRBV6-5,TRBJ1-1,-,TGTGCCAGCAGACGGTCTAACACTGAAGCTTTCTTT,CASRRSNTEAFF
TRBD1,TRBV27,TRBJ2-5,-,TGTGCCAGCAGTTTAGGATGGTCGGCAGGGGGAATCGAGACCCAGTACTTC,CASSLGWSAGGIETQYF
TRBD1,TRBV4-1,TRBJ1-1,-,TGCGCCAGCAGCCAAGTGGACAGGACGAACACTGAAGCTTTCTTT,CASSQVDRTNTEAFF